This T cell receptor beta chain was retrieved from a study of long-term antiretroviral therapy in people with HIV. Trimming stripped 2 bases from V and 5 bases from J, with 9 bases between. CDR3 length: 13 amino acids. Germline V CDR1 and CDR2: MNHEY, SVGAGI. At the survey level, the v3.0 immunoSEQ assay was run. The repertoire was sequenced with immunoSEQ multiplex PCR; TCRdb's copy has only in-frame clones and lacks some. The sample carries fewer than 30,000 clones, approximately 86% recorded once. Sequencing used unsorted PBMCs, obtained about 2.6 years after starting antiretroviral therapy. The V gene is TRBV6-5, the J gene TRBJ1-1; D is perhaps TRBD1 (6 bases). This receptor was obtained from a man aged 35 to 55 with HIV. CDR3 region: CASSYRGNTEAFF. The DNA of the CDR3 is TGTGCCAGCAGTTACAGGGGGAATACTGAAGCTTTCTTT.